This section outlines one TCR beta chain sequence together with its context. Its antigen is unknown. A read error may account for a junction end that differs from germline. The protocol used for the library was the immunoSEQ multiplex PCR assay. Drawn from immuneACCESS, this table holds only the in-frame rearrangements with V and J called that TCRdb kept. Clones are partly lost; checked studies trace under half to an unresolved V gene and leave the rest unexplained. The sample table records roughly 49,000 clones; more than 80% of these occur just once. 0.8% of the sample goes to the ten largest clones. These data are taken from a study of control samples from healthy donors and cancer patients (TCRdb year 2020). Inclusive of the bounding cysteine and phenylalanine, the CDR3 is 16 residues long. Only the CDR3 part of the read is kept: 48 bases, read in frame from the first base. The germline V gene (reference sequence) supplies CDR1 LNHDA and CDR2 SQIVND.

The clonotype originates from a man aged 30 to 39 with colorectal cancer. Sequenced material: PBMCs. The chain links TRBV19 with TRBJ1-4; 7 of the junction bases match TRBD1. Here is the DNA: TGTGCCAGTAGTTTAGAAGACAGGGCTACTAATGAAAAACTGTTTTTT. Protein translation: CASSLEDRATNEKLFF.